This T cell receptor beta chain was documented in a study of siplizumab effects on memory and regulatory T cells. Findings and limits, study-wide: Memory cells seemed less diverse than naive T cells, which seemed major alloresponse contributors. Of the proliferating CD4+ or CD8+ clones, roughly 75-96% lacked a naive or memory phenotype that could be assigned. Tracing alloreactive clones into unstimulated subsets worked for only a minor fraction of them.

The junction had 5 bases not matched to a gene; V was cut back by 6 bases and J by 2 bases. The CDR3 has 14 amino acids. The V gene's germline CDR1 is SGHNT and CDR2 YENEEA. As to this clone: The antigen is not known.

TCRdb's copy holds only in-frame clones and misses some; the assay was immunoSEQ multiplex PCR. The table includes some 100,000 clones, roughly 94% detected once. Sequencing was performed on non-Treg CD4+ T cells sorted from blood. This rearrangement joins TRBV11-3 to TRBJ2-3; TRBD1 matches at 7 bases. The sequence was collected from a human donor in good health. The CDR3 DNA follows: TGTGCCAGCAGTCCAGGGGGAACCACAGATACGCAGTATTTT. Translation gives CASSPGGTTDTQYF.